The present entry profiles one T cell receptor beta chain with its context. Its antigen is not known. The germline V and J ends were trimmed by 2 bases and 2 bases, with 15 bases remaining between them. Germline lookup yields CDR1 SGHAT and CDR2 FQNNGV. The CDR3 consists of 16 residues. This specimen belongs to a study of a mutant IDH1 vaccine in newly diagnosed glioma. Study results and caveats: No link was apparently found between pseudoprogression and changes in top peripheral T cell clonotypes.

Profiling relied on immunoSEQ multiplex PCR, and the TCRdb table lists in-frame clones only, not all of them. The repertoire consists of roughly 60,000 clones, with roughly 79% occurring once and the leading ten covering 5.4%. The time point was: week 35, safety follow-up. Doses comprised 300 ug of mutant IDH1 20-mer peptide each, plus topical imiquimod. The V and J genes are TRBV11-2 and TRBJ2-5; D is ambiguous. The origin of this receptor is a man between 40 and 49 years old with glioma. This sample comprised PBMCs, obtained from a glioma patient whose treatment included an IDH1 peptide vaccine. The chain's CDR3 is CASSLPGVGLQETQYF. CDR3 sequence (DNA): TGTGCCAGCAGCTTACCCGGTGTTGGCCTTCAAGAGACCCAGTACTTC.